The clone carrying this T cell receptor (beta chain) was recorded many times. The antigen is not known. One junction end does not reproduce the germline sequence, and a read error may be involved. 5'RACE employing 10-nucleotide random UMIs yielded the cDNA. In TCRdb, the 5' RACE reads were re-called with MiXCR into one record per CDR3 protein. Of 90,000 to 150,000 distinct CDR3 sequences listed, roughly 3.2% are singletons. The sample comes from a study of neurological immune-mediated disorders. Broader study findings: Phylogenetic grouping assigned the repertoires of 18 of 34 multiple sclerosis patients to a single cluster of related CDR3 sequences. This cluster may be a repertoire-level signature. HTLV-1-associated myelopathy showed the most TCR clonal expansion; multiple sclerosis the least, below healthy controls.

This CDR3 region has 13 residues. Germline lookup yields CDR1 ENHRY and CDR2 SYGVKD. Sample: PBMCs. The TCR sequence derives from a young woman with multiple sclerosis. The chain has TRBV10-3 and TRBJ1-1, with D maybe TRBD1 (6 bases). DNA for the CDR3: TGTGCCATCAGTGGGAGGGGGAACCCTGAAGCTTTCTTT. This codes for CAISGRGNPEAFF.